This TCR beta chain was observed in a study of blood T cell repertoires in COVID-19. The wider study: Both acute and convalescent COVID-19 samples were obtained from the United States, Italy and Spain. T cells, B-cell-depleted T cells, or PBMCs provided the cDNA or gDNA that served as material.

The ends were cut back, 3 bases at V and 1 base at J, with 7 bases in the middle. This CDR3 region has 14 residues. Germline CDR1 and CDR2: SNHLY and FYNNEI. Here immunoSEQ multiplex PCR was the method, and the copy in TCRdb shows in-frame clones only, minus some. The table shows about 200,000 clones, with nearly 90% occurring only once. Sequenced sample: peripheral blood. This chain connects TRBV2 to TRBJ1-5; D not resolved. This receptor was identified in a man aged 45 to 65 with acute or convalescent COVID-19. Here the CDR3 DNA reads TGTGCCAGCAGTGAGTCCCAGAGCAATCAGCCCCAGCATTTT. This sequence encodes CASSESQSNQPQHF.